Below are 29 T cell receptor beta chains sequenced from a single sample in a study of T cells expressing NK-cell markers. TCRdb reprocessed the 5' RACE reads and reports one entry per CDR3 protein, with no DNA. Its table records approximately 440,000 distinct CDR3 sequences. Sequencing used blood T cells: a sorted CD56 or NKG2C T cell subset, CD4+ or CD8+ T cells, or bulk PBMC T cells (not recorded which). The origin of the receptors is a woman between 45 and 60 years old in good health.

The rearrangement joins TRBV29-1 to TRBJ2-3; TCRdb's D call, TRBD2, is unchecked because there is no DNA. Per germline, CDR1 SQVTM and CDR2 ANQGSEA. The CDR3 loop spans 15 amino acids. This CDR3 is CSVAKTSGIADTQYF.

The CDR3 reads CSATGQGAWDEQFF. This rearrangement joins TRBV20-1 to TRBJ2-1; TCRdb reports TRBD1, a call that lacks DNA to check it against. CDR1 DFQATT and CDR2 SNEGSKA come from the germline V gene (reference sequence). CDR3 length equals 14 residues.

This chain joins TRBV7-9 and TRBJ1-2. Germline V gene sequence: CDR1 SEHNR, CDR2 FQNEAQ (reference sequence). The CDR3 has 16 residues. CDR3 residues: CASSLGRSEGGFGYTF.

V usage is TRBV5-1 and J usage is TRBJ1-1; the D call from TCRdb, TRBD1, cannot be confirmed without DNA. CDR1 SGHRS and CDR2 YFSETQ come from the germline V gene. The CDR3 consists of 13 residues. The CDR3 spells CASSPQGINTAFF.

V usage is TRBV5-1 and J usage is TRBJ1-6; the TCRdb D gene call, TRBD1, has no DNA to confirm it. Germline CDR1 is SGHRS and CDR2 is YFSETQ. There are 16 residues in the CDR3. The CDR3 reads CASSPRDRVNNSPLHF.

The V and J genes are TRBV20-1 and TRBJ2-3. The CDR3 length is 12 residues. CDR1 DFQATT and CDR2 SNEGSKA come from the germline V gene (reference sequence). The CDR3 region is CSVLAAADTQYF.

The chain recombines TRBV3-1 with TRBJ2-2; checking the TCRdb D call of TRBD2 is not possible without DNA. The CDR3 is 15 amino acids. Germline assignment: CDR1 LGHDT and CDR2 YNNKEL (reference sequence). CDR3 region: CASSQGNGGVGELFF.

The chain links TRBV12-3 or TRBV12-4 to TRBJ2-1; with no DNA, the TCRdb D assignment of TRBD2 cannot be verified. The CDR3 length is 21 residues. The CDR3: CASSLSIGGLAGDKGYNEQFF.

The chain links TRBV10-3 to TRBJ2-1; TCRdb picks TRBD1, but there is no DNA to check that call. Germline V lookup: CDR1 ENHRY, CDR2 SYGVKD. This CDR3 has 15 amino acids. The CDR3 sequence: CAIRVAGTLGGEQFF.

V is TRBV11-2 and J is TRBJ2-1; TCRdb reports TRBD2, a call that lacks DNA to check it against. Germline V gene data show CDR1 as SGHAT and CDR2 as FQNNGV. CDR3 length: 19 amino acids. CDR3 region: CASSLDLGTSGSSYNEQFF.

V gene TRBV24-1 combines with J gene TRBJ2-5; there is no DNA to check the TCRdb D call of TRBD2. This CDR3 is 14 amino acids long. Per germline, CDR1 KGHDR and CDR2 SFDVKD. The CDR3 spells CATSGGTSPETQYF.

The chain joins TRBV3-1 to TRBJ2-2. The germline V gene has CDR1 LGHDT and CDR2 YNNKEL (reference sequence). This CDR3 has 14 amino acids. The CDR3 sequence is CASSHQINTGELFF.

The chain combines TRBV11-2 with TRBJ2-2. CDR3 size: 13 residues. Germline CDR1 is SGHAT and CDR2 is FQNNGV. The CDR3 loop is CASSPIITGELFF.

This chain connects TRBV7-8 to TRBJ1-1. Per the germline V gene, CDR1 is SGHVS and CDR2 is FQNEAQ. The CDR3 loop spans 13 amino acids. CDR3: CASSFRGGPEAFF.

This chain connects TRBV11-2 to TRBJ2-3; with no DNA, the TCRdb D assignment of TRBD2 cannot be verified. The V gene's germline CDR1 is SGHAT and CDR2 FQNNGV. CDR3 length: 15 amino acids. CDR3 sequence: CASSFGGRASDTQYF. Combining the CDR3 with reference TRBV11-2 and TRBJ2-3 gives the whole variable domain EAGVAQSPRYKIIEKRQSVAFWCNPISGHATLYWYQQILGQGPKLLIQFQNNGVVDDSQLPKDRFSAERLKGVDSTLKIQPAKLEDSAVYLCASSFGGRASDTQYFGPGTRLTVL.

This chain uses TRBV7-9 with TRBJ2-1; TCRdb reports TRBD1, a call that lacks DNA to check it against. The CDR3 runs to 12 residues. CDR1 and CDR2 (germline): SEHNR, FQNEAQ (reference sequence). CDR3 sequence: CASSLGGQVLFF.

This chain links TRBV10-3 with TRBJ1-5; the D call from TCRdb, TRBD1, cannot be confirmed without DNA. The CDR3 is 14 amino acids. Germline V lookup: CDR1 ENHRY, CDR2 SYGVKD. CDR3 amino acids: CAISVEGDGQPQHF.

This chain's CDR3 is CSARDGVRRNPGALHF. V gene TRBV20-1 combines with J gene TRBJ1-6; the TCRdb D gene call, TRBD1, has no DNA to confirm it. Germline CDR1 DFQATT, CDR2 SNEGSKA (reference sequence). The CDR3 has 16 amino acids.

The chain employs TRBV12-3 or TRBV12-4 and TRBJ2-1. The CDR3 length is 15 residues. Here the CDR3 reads CASSLLDAAVNEQFF.

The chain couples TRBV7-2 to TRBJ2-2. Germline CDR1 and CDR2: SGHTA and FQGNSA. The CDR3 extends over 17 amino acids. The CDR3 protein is CASSLERVRTRTGELFF.

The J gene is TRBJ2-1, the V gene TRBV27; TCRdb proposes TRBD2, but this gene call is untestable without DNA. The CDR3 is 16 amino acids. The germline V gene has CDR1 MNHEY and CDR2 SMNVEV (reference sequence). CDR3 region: CASSVTSGRLHNEQFF.

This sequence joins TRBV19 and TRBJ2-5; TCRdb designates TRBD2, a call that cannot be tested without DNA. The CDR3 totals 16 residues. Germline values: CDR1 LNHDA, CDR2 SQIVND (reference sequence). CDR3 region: CASSITSGRSQETQYF.

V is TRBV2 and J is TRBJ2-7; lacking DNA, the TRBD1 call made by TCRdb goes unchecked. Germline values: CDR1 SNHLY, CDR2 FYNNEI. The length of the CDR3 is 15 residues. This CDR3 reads CASSEARGGDGEQYF.

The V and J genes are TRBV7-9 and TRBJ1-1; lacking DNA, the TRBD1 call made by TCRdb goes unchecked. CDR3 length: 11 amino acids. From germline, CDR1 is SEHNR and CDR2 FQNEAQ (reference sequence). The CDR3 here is CASSSGSRTFF. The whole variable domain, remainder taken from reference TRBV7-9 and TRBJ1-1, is DTGVSQNPRHKITKRGQNVTFRCDPISEHNRLYWYRQTLGQGPEFLTYFQNEAQLEKSRLLSDRFSAERPKGSFSTLEIQRTEQGDSAMYLCASSSGSRTFFGQGTRLTVV.

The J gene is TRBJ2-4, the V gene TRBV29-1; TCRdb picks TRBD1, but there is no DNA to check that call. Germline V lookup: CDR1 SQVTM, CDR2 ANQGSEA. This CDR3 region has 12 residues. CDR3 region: CSVARDGNIQYF.

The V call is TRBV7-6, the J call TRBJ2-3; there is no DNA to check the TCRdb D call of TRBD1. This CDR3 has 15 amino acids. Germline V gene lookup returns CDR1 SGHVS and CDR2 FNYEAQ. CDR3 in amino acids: CASSLGQGYRDTQYF.

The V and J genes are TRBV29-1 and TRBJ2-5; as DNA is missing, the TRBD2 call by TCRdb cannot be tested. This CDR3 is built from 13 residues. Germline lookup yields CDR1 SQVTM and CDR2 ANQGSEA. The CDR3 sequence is CSVDGLAGETQYF. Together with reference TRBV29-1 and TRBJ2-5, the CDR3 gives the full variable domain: SAVISQKPSRDICQRGTSLTIQCQVDSQVTMMFWYRQQPGQSLTLIATANQGSEATYESGFVIDKFPISRPNLTFSTLTVSNMSPEDSSIYLCSVDGLAGETQYFGPGTRLLVL.

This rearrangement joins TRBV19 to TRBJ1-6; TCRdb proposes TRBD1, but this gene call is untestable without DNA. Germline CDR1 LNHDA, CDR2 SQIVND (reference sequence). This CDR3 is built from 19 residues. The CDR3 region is CASKKTGQGMNRMNSPLHF.

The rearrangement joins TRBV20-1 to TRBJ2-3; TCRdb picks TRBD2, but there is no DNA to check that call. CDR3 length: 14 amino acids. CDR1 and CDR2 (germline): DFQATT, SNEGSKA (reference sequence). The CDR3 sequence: CSAPQAGDTDTQYF.